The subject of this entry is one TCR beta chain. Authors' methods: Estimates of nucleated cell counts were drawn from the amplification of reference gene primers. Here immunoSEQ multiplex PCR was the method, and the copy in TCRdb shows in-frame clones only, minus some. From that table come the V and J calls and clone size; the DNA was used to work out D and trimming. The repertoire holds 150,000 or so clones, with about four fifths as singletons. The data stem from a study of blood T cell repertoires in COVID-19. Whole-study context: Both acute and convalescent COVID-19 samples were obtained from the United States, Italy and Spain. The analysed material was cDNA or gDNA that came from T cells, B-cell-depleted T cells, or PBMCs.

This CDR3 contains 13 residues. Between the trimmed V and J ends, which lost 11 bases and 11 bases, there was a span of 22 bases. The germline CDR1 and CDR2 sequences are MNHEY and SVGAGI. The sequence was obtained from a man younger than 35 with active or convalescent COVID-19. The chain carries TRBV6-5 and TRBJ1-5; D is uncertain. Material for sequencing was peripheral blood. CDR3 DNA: TGTGCCGCCCAGCCGACGGAGGGCTCGGCCCAGCATTTT. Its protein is CAAQPTEGSAQHF.